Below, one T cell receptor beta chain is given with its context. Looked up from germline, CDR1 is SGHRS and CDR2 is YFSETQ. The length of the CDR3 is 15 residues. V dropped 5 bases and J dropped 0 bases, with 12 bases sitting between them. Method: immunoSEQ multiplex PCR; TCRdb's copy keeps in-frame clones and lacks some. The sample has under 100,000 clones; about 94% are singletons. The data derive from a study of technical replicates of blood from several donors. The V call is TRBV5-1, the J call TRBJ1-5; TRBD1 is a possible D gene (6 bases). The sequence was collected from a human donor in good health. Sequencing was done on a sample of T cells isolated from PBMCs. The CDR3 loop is CASRQGRDSNQPQHF. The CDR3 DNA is TGCGCCAGCAGGCAGGGGAGGGATAGCAATCAGCCCCAGCATTTT.